These 18 T cell receptor beta chains came from one sample sequenced in a study of early T cells in non-severe SARS-CoV-2 infection. TCRdb re-called the 5' RACE reads through MiXCR, storing one row per CDR3 protein. This sample has under 95,000 distinct CDR3 sequences, with more than 13% found just once. The specimen was whole blood. The receptor source for this set is an adult who was a healthcare worker with PCR-confirmed SARS-CoV-2 infection or an uninfected control (not recorded which).

V gene TRBV6-1 combines with J gene TRBJ2-4, with unresolved D. The germline gives CDR1 MNHNS, CDR2 SASEGT. Trimming pared 2 bases from V and 7 bases from J, leaving 0 bases between. The CDR3 is 10 amino acids. CDR3: CASSENIQYF. CDR3 nucleotides: TGTGCCAGCAGTGAAAACATTCAGTACTTC.

This clonotype was observed a handful of times. V is TRBV7-2 and J is TRBJ2-2; the D gene is possibly TRBD2 (6 bases). Germline V gene data show CDR1 as SGHTA and CDR2 as FQGNSA. This CDR3 spans 13 amino acids. V lost 5 bases to trimming and J lost 7 bases, with 11 bases between them. The CDR3, as DNA: TGTGCCAGCAGCCCACGGAGGGGCGGGGAGCTGTTTTTT. Residues: CASSPRRGGELFF.

This clonotype was detected only a few times. This chain joins TRBV7-9 and TRBJ1-6; no definite D call. Trimming shortened V by 1 base and J by 6 bases, and 4 bases separated the two germline ends. Germline values: CDR1 SEHNR, CDR2 FQNEAQ (reference sequence). This CDR3 spans 13 amino acids. In nucleotides, the CDR3 is TGTGCCAGCAGCTTAGGACTTAATTCACCCCTCCACTTT. Amino acids: CASSLGLNSPLHF.

The CDR3 DNA sequence: TGTGCCAGCAGTTTAACTAGCGGGAGTTGGAATGAGCAGTTCTTC. It yields the protein CASSLTSGSWNEQFF. The chain is built from TRBV12-3 or TRBV12-4 and TRBJ2-1, with TRBD2 identical over 11 bases. The CDR3 extends over 15 amino acids. J was trimmed by 7 bases and V by 2 bases; bases with no gene match: 4.

The rearrangement uses TRBV12-2 and TRBJ2-2; the table names TRBD1, a call not compared with the DNA. TRBV12-2 corresponds to a pseudogene. The CDR3 has 21 residues. The CDR3 nucleotides read TGTGCAAGTCGCTTCAGGACGACGGGACAGGGGCTACAAGGTGACACCGGGGAGCTGTTTTTT. Protein sequence: CASRFRTTGQGLQGDTGELFF.

The V gene is TRBV6-6, the J gene TRBJ2-1, with D unresolved. Germline values: CDR1 MNHNY, CDR2 SVGAGI (reference sequence). The CDR3 sequence is 14 residues long. V shed 5 bases and J shed 4 bases, with 12 bases lying between them. The CDR3 loop is CASSTALGYNEQFF. The CDR3 region has the DNA TGTGCCAGCAGTACGGCCCTGGGGTACAATGAGCAGTTCTTC.

This clonotype showed up many times. The chain couples TRBV20-1 to TRBJ2-1, with a possible D match to TRBD2 (5 bases). CDR1 DFQATT and CDR2 SNEGSKA come from the germline V gene (reference sequence). CDR3 length equals 16 residues. The V and J ends lost 3 bases and 5 bases respectively, with 20 bases between them. This chain's CDR3 is CSASWGVSTFNNEQFF. CDR3 in DNA: TGCAGTGCTAGTTGGGGAGTTTCGACTTTTAACAATGAGCAGTTCTTC.

This clonotype appeared many times. J is TRBJ2-1 and V is TRBV12-3 or TRBV12-4; D is unclear. This CDR3 contains 13 residues. Trimming shortened V by 5 bases and J by 6 bases, and 11 bases separated the two germline ends. CDR3 in DNA: TGTGCCAGCAGTCTTTTGTCCGGCAATGAGCAGTTCTTC. Translated, it gives CASSLLSGNEQFF.

This clonotype was detected only a few times. The V and J genes are TRBV6-6 and TRBJ2-7; D is tentatively TRBD1 or TRBD2 (7 bases each). Trimming took off 6 bases at V and 4 bases at J, with 13 bases between the two ends. Germline V gene sequence: CDR1 MNHNY, CDR2 SVGAGI (reference sequence). This CDR3 comprises 13 residues. The CDR3 protein is CASSGRTGYEQYF. The CDR3 DNA is TGTGCCAGCAGCGGGAGGACAGGTTACGAGCAGTACTTC.

This clonotype has a handful of counts. The V call is TRBV5-1, the J call TRBJ2-1, with 10 bases lining up with TRBD2. Trimming at V came to 4 bases and at J to 9 bases, leaving 4 bases not matched to a gene. Germline assignment: CDR1 SGHRS and CDR2 YFSETQ. The CDR3 contains 13 residues. This CDR3 reads CASSPGLAAEQFF. CDR3 sequence (DNA): TGCGCCAGCAGCCCTGGACTAGCGGCTGAGCAGTTCTTC.

V and J are TRBV11-2 and TRBJ2-1, with D perhaps assigned TRBD1 or TRBD2 (5 bases each). V dropped 5 bases and J dropped 6 bases, with 11 bases sitting between them. This CDR3 is 13 amino acids long. Germline loops: CDR1 SGHAT, CDR2 FQNNGV. The CDR3 DNA is TGTGCCAGCAGCCAAGGGACGGGCAATGAGCAGTTCTTC. Translated: CASSQGTGNEQFF.

The sample holds many counts of this clonotype. The chain employs TRBV20-1 and TRBJ2-5; 9 bases agree with TRBD2. Germline V lookup: CDR1 DFQATT, CDR2 SNEGSKA (reference sequence). The length of the CDR3 is 16 residues. V gave up 0 bases and J gave up 2 bases; unmatched junction bases: 7. The CDR3 sequence: CSARDQLAGLQETQYF. The CDR3 nucleotides read TGCAGTGCTAGAGACCAGCTAGCGGGACTACAAGAGACCCAGTACTTC.

This sequence joins TRBV11-2 and TRBJ2-3; D is unclear. Germline V CDR1 and CDR2: SGHAT, FQNNGV. Trimming cost V 8 bases and J 2 bases, with 20 bases left between them. The CDR3 has 16 residues. CDR3 coding DNA: TGTGCCAGCCGCCCACGGTTGACTTTAGCCACAGATACGCAGTATTTT. Its translation is CASRPRLTLATDTQYF.

Only a few counts were recorded for this clonotype. The chain uses TRBV9 and TRBJ2-1, with TRBD2 as a possible D gene (6 bases). In germline, CDR1 is SGDLS, CDR2 YYNGEE. The CDR3 totals 15 residues. Trimming removed 4 bases from V and 1 base from J, with 12 bases in between. CDR3 coding DNA: TGTGCCAGCAGCCCAGGGAGGCTGTCCTACAATGAGCAGTTCTTC. Encoded protein: CASSPGRLSYNEQFF.

This clonotype occurred a few times. The chain employs TRBV12-3 or TRBV12-4 and TRBJ2-1; D remains unclear. This CDR3 has 11 amino acids. The V end was cut by 4 bases, the J end by 8 bases, with 6 bases between. CDR3 protein: CASSSGHEQFF. DNA for the CDR3: TGTGCCAGCAGTTCCGGACATGAGCAGTTCTTC.

This clonotype was seen only a few times. The chain links TRBV5-4 to TRBJ1-6; D uncertain. The CDR3 covers 15 residues. The germline CDR1 and CDR2 sequences are SGHNT and YYREEE (reference sequence). Trimming took off 3 bases at V and 7 bases at J, with 14 bases between the two ends. This CDR3 is CASSSTTTGNSPLHF. CDR3 nucleotides: TGTGCCAGCAGCTCCACGACGACTGGGAATTCACCCCTCCACTTT.

This clonotype was seen at least ten times. V usage is TRBV5-1 and J usage is TRBJ2-1, with TRBD2 identical over 13 bases. CDR1 is SGHRS, CDR2 YFSETQ, per germline. The ends lost 4 bases at V and 7 bases at J; junction bases unmatched: 5. This CDR3 comprises 15 residues. CDR3 in amino acids: CASSRGLAGNNEQFF. DNA for the CDR3: TGCGCCAGCAGCCGGGGACTAGCGGGAAATAATGAGCAGTTCTTC.

This clonotype has a handful of counts. The rearrangement uses TRBV6-5 and TRBJ2-3; D is unclear. Germline-derived CDR1 and CDR2 are MNHEY and SVGAGI. This CDR3 has 13 residues. V was cut by 2 bases and J by 4 bases, with 7 bases left in between. This CDR3 reads CASSYREADTQYF. In DNA, the CDR3 is TGTGCCAGCAGTTACCGCGAGGCAGATACGCAGTATTTT.